These 27 T cell receptor beta chains came from one sample sequenced in a study of identifying expanded T cells in peripheral blood. Generated by immunoSEQ multiplex PCR, the TCRdb table keeps only in-frame clones and is missing some. The profile shows about 90,000 clones, approximately 83% of them singletons. What was sequenced was blood. All receptors come from a person aged 18-70 years in good health.

In this sample, this clone turned up once. The chain recombines TRBV14 with TRBJ1-2; D gene unclear. The V end lost 1 base, the J end lost 7 bases, and 10 bases lay between the germline ends. This CDR3 has 13 residues. The germline V gene has CDR1 SGHDN and CDR2 FVKESK. This CDR3 reads CASSQGLVRGYTF. In nucleotides, the CDR3 is TGTGCCAGCAGCCAAGGACTAGTACGTGGCTACACCTTC.

The CDR3 nucleotides are TGTGCCAGCAGCCCCCGACTAGCGGGGGGGTTGAATGAGCAGTTCTTC. Translation: CASSPRLAGGLNEQFF. The chain joins TRBV11-3 to TRBJ2-1, with 14 nucleotides matching TRBD2. Germline CDR1 reads SGHNT; CDR2 reads YENEEA. V gave up 5 bases and J gave up 7 bases; unmatched junction bases: 7. This CDR3 spans 16 amino acids. The full variable domain, completed using reference TRBV11-3 and TRBJ2-1, is EAGVVQSPRYKIIEKKQPVAFWCNPISGHNTLYWYLQNLGQGPELLIRYENEEAVDDSQLPKDRFSAERLKGVDSTLKIQPAELGDSAVYLCASSPRLAGGLNEQFFGPGTRLTVL.

The rearrangement joins TRBV9 to TRBJ2-7; D may be TRBD2 (6 bases). The CDR3 covers 14 residues. Between the trimmed V and J ends, which lost 0 bases and 0 bases, there was a span of 7 bases. From germline, CDR1 is SGDLS and CDR2 YYNGEE. The CDR3 DNA follows: TGTGCCAGCAGCGTAGACGGGAGCTCCTACGAGCAGTACTTC. This translates into CASSVDGSSYEQYF.

The chain's CDR3 is CSVGQADRGFGQYF. The CDR3 coding sequence is TGCAGCGTGGGTCAGGCTGACAGGGGGTTTGGGCAGTACTTC. The rearrangement links TRBV29-1 to TRBJ2-7; 9 nucleotides match TRBD1. This CDR3 is built from 14 residues. Germline trimming cut 6 bases from V and 9 bases from J; bases unmatched to any gene: 15. The germline V gene has CDR1 SQVTM and CDR2 ANQGSEA.

The chain uses TRBV9 and TRBJ1-4; no firm D call. CDR1 and CDR2 (germline): SGDLS, YYNGEE. This CDR3 contains 15 residues. Trimming took 2 bases from V and 6 from J, leaving 14 bases between them. The CDR3, as DNA: TGTGCCAGCAGCGTCCGCGAGTGGGGTGATGAAAAACTGTTTTTT. Translation gives CASSVREWGDEKLFF.

V gene TRBV9 combines with J gene TRBJ2-2; a weak D match, TRBD1 (6 bases). CDR1 and CDR2 from the germline V gene are SGDLS and YYNGEE. The CDR3 sequence is 16 residues long. With 1 base removed from V and 2 bases from J, the gap between germline ends came to 12 bases. The CDR3 DNA reads TGTGCCAGCAGCGTAACAGGGTCCAGCAACACCGGGGAGCTGTTTTTT. It is translated as CASSVTGSSNTGELFF.

The chain is built from TRBV14 and TRBJ1-6, with D possibly matching TRBD1 (6 bases). The CDR3 covers 17 residues. Germline CDR1 SGHDN, CDR2 FVKESK. V was cut by 4 bases and J by 10 bases, with 23 bases left in between. In DNA, the CDR3 is TGTGCCAGCAGCCCCGGACAGAATCGACGTCGGCGATCACCCCTCCACTTT. It encodes CASSPGQNRRRRSPLHF.

V is TRBV28 and J is TRBJ1-1; no clear D. This CDR3 is built from 11 residues. CDR1 is MDHEN, CDR2 SYDVKM, per germline. The germline V and J ends were trimmed by 7 bases and 7 bases, with 10 bases remaining between them. CDR3 region: CASTRRGEAFF. The CDR3 region has the DNA TGTGCCAGCACTCGACGGGGTGAAGCTTTCTTT. Full variable domain (missing parts from reference TRBV28 and TRBJ1-1): DVKVTQSSRYLVKRTGEKVFLECVQDMDHENMFWYRQDPGLGLRLIYFSYDVKMKEKGDIPEGYSVSREKKERFSLILESASTNQTSMYLCASTRRGEAFFGQGTRLTVV.

The gene calls are TRBV6-5 and TRBJ1-2; D gene unclear. V shed 0 bases and J shed 4 bases, with 12 bases lying between them. The CDR3 spans 15 residues. Germline V gene sequence: CDR1 MNHEY, CDR2 SVGAGI. The CDR3 protein is CASSYSFASPYGYTF. CDR3 in DNA: TGTGCCAGCAGTTACTCTTTCGCCAGCCCCTATGGCTACACCTTC.

The rearrangement uses TRBV29-1 and TRBJ2-7, with D tentatively TRBD2 (7 bases). The CDR3 totals 14 residues. Deletions cut 6 bases from V and 6 bases from J, with 21 bases between. The germline gives CDR1 SQVTM, CDR2 ANQGSEA. CDR3 in amino acids: CSVAGGGARAEQYF. In DNA form, the CDR3 reads TGCAGCGTCGCCGGAGGGGGGGCGCGCGCCGAGCAGTACTTC.

The V gene is TRBV5-1, the J gene TRBJ2-7; D possibly corresponds to TRBD1 (6 bases). The V end was cut by 4 bases, the J end by 2 bases, with 13 bases between. The germline gives CDR1 SGHRS, CDR2 YFSETQ. The length of the CDR3 is 14 residues. The CDR3 sequence is CASSQTGYPYEQYF. As DNA, the CDR3 is TGCGCCAGCAGCCAAACAGGGTATCCCTACGAGCAGTACTTC.

This clone was counted once. This chain links TRBV6-6 with TRBJ1-6, with D perhaps TRBD1 (6 bases). This CDR3 is 14 amino acids long. V dropped 5 bases and J dropped 10 bases, with 15 bases sitting between them. The germline gives CDR1 MNHNY, CDR2 SVGAGI (reference sequence). The CDR3 spells CASSPQTGFSPLHF. The CDR3 bases are TGTGCCAGCAGTCCGCAAACAGGGTTCTCACCCCTCCACTTT.

The V call is TRBV27, the J call TRBJ1-2; D unresolved. Deletions cut 8 bases from V and 5 bases from J, with 12 bases between. Germline V gene sequence: CDR1 MNHEY, CDR2 SMNVEV (reference sequence). The length of the CDR3 is 12 residues. Here the CDR3 reads CASRNVAYGYTF. The CDR3 region has the DNA TGTGCCAGCCGAAATGTGGCATATGGCTACACCTTC.

The rearrangement uses TRBV7-7 and TRBJ2-5; D is unclear. The germline V gene encodes CDR1 SSHAT and CDR2 FNYEAQ (reference sequence). V was shortened by 10 bases and J by 5 bases, with 20 bases between the two germline ends. The CDR3 totals 14 residues. The CDR3 region has the DNA TGTGCCATTTTAGTGATTACACCCACGGAGACCCAGTACTTC. It translates to CAILVITPTETQYF.

The rearrangement joins TRBV11-2 to TRBJ1-3; perhaps TRBD1 as D (5 bases). The CDR3 spans 14 residues. The germline gives CDR1 SGHAT, CDR2 FQNNGV. The V end lost 1 base, the J end lost 2 bases, and 6 bases lay between the germline ends. Here the CDR3 DNA reads TGTGCCAGCAGCTTAGGGGGCGCTGGAAACACCATATATTTT. It is translated as CASSLGGAGNTIYF.

The chain links TRBV2 to TRBJ2-1; 11 bases are shared with TRBD2. This CDR3 comprises 14 residues. J gave up 9 bases and V 9 bases, and 10 bases lay outside the gene matches. From germline, CDR1 is SNHLY and CDR2 FYNNEI. CDR3 bases: TGTGCCAGTGCCGGGACTAGCGGCGCGAGTGAGCAGTTCTTC. Translated, it gives CASAGTSGASEQFF. The whole variable domain, remainder taken from reference TRBV2 and TRBJ2-1, is EPEVTQTPSHQVTQMGQEVILRCVPISNHLYFYWYRQILGQKVEFLVSFYNNEISEKSEIFDDQFSVERPDGSNFTLKIRSTKLEDSAMYFCASAGTSGASEQFFGPGTRLTVL.

The J gene is TRBJ2-7, the V gene TRBV6-5, with a possible D match to TRBD2 (5 bases). The germline gives CDR1 MNHEY, CDR2 SVGAGI. The CDR3 covers 13 residues. V lost 2 bases, J lost 3 bases, and 8 bases lay in between. The DNA of the CDR3 is TGTGCCAGCAGTTACGAGGGCGGCTACGAGCAGTACTTC. Translating gives CASSYEGGYEQYF.

This clone was observed a handful of times. The V call is TRBV11-3, the J call TRBJ2-2; possible D gene TRBD1, 6 bases. V gave up 2 bases and J gave up 0 bases, with 10 bases separating them. This CDR3 is 16 amino acids long. Germline V CDR1 and CDR2: SGHNT, YENEEA. This CDR3 is CASSLRGHSNTGELFF. DNA for the CDR3: TGTGCCAGCAGCTTACGGGGACATTCGAACACCGGGGAGCTGTTTTTT.

This chain connects TRBV4-1 to TRBJ2-7; D possibly uses TRBD1 or TRBD2 (6 bases each). The germline V gene has CDR1 MGHRA and CDR2 YSYEKL. The CDR3 length is 17 residues. The V and J ends lost 4 bases and 6 bases respectively, with 25 bases between them. CDR3 sequence reads: CASSRRDVTTGASEQYF. CDR3 DNA: TGCGCCAGCAGCCGGCGGGACGTGACGACAGGAGCGAGCGAGCAGTACTTC.

V and J are TRBV19 and TRBJ1-2, with D unclear. The V end was cut by 1 base, the J end by 1 base, with 7 bases between. There are 14 residues in the CDR3. From germline, CDR1 is LNHDA and CDR2 SQIVND (reference sequence). For the CDR3, the DNA is TGTGCCAGTAGTATAGCCAGGCGTAACTATGGCTACACCTTC. It yields the protein CASSIARRNYGYTF.

This chain uses TRBV7-8 with TRBJ2-5; 8 nucleotides line up with TRBD2. CDR3 length equals 16 residues. Germline CDR1 is SGHVS and CDR2 is FQNEAQ. V trimming: 6 bases; J trimming: 1 base; junction bases outside the gene matches: 10. This CDR3 reads CASSWSGGGFQETQYF. CDR3 DNA sequence: TGTGCCAGCAGTTGGAGCGGGGGCGGGTTCCAAGAGACCCAGTACTTC.

The J gene is TRBJ2-7, the V gene TRBV5-6; D ambiguous. With 0 bases removed from V and 4 bases from J, the gap between germline ends came to 11 bases. Per the germline V gene, CDR1 is SGHDT and CDR2 is YYEEEE. This CDR3 contains 14 residues. The chain's CDR3 is CASSLGSAPYEQYF. As DNA, the CDR3 is TGTGCCAGCAGCTTGGGCAGCGCACCGTACGAGCAGTACTTC.

V is TRBV2 and J is TRBJ1-4, with 7 bases matching TRBD1. The CDR3 contains 13 residues. Germline-derived CDR1 and CDR2 are SNHLY and FYNNEI. V lost 7 bases, J lost 8 bases, and 7 bases stayed unmatched. CDR3: CASTPGGWEKLFF. The DNA for the CDR3 is TGTGCCAGCACACCAGGGGGATGGGAAAAACTGTTTTTT.

The chain joins TRBV7-2 to TRBJ2-1; a weak D match, TRBD2 (6 bases). V lost 3 bases and J 9 bases, leaving 18 bases between the germline ends. In germline, CDR1 is SGHTA, CDR2 FQGNSA. This CDR3 has 15 amino acids. CDR3 DNA sequence: TGTGCCAGCAGCTTTGACTTGACTAGTCGAGGTGAGCAGTTCTTC. Protein product: CASSFDLTSRGEQFF.

V usage is TRBV5-1 and J usage is TRBJ2-5; 10 bases align to TRBD2. Germline V gives CDR1 SGHRS, CDR2 YFSETQ. This CDR3 has 15 amino acids. With V trimmed by 4 bases and J by 5 bases, 8 bases remained unmatched. CDR3 in amino acids: CASSPPLAGVETQYF. Written as DNA, the CDR3 is TGCGCCAGCAGCCCACCTCTAGCGGGGGTGGAGACCCAGTACTTC.

Only a few counts were recorded for this clone. The chain has TRBV4-2 and TRBJ2-2; 8 positions match TRBD1. This CDR3 region has 16 residues. The germline gives CDR1 LGHNA, CDR2 YNFKEQ. V trimming: 6 bases; J trimming: 4 bases; junction bases outside the gene matches: 10. This CDR3 reads CASSRSLTGATGELFF. As DNA, the CDR3 is TGTGCCAGCAGTCGAAGTCTGACAGGGGCCACCGGGGAGCTGTTTTTT.

The V and J genes are TRBV11-3 and TRBJ2-7; D unclear. CDR3 length: 13 amino acids. The V end was cut by 5 bases, the J end by 3 bases, with 11 bases between. Germline loops: CDR1 SGHNT, CDR2 YENEEA. CDR3: CASSMDRDYEQYF. The DNA for the CDR3 is TGTGCCAGCAGCATGGACCGAGACTACGAGCAGTACTTC. Together with reference TRBV11-3 and TRBJ2-7, the CDR3 gives the full variable domain: EAGVVQSPRYKIIEKKQPVAFWCNPISGHNTLYWYLQNLGQGPELLIRYENEEAVDDSQLPKDRFSAERLKGVDSTLKIQPAELGDSAVYLCASSMDRDYEQYFGPGTRLTVT.